These 10 T cell receptor beta chains originate from one sample sequenced in a study of OX40 agonist ivuxolimab in advanced cancers. Produced via immunoSEQ multiplex PCR; TCRdb's table is partial and in-frame only. The sample shows tens of thousands of clones, about 86% of them seen only once. Here the sequenced sample was CD4+ or CD8+ T cells sorted from blood, taken in a trial of the OX40 agonist ivuxolimab. The source of these receptors is an adult with an advanced solid tumor such as melanoma, head and neck, liver or kidney cancer.

This clone was picked up many times. V usage is TRBV18 and J usage is TRBJ2-2; 7 nucleotides line up with TRBD1. With V trimmed by 4 bases and J by 5 bases, 4 bases remained unmatched. This CDR3 spans 14 amino acids. Germline lookup yields CDR1 KGHSH and CDR2 LQKENI. The CDR3 is CASSRTGWTGELFF. The CDR3 region has the DNA TGTGCCAGCTCACGGACAGGATGGACCGGGGAGCTGTTTTTT.

The chain has TRBV11-1 and TRBJ2-3; D not resolved. Germline CDR1 SGHAT, CDR2 FQDESV (reference sequence). Trimming took off 6 bases at V and 6 bases at J, with 16 bases between the two ends. The CDR3 runs 14 residues. CDR3 bases: TGTGCCAGCAGATCCCACACCCTGGGGGATACGCAGTATTTT. It yields the protein CASRSHTLGDTQYF.

The V and J genes are TRBV7-9 and TRBJ2-1; 9 nucleotides line up with TRBD1. The germline V gene has CDR1 SEHNR and CDR2 FQNEAQ (reference sequence). The length of the CDR3 is 15 residues. V lost 3 bases, J lost 2 bases, and 2 bases stayed unmatched. CDR3 in amino acids: CASSFRQGAYNEQFF. Written as DNA, the CDR3 is TGTGCCAGCAGCTTTCGACAGGGGGCCTACAATGAGCAGTTCTTC.

This chain joins TRBV7-2 and TRBJ1-4, with 7 positions matching TRBD1. Germline V gene sequence: CDR1 SGHTA, CDR2 FQGNSA. V lost 6 bases and J lost 8; bases outside the gene matches: 12. The CDR3 runs 15 residues. CDR3 sequence reads: CASSQETGTREKLFF. Here the CDR3 DNA reads TGTGCCAGCAGTCAAGAGACAGGGACTCGGGAAAAACTGTTTTTT.

The chain combines TRBV5-8 with TRBJ1-1; the D gene is possibly TRBD1 (5 bases). This CDR3 spans 14 amino acids. The germline V and J ends were trimmed by 1 base and 0 bases, with 7 bases remaining between them. CDR1 is SGHTS, CDR2 YDEGEE, per germline. CDR3 in amino acids: CASSLRDLNTEAFF. The CDR3 region has the DNA TGTGCCAGCAGCTTGCGGGACCTGAACACTGAAGCTTTCTTT. The variable domain in full, completed from reference TRBV5-8 and TRBJ1-1, reads EAGVTQSPTHLIKTRGQQATLRCSPISGHTSVYWYQQALGLGLQFLLWYDEGEERNRGNFPPRFSGRQFPNYSSELNVNALELEDSALYLCASSLRDLNTEAFFGQGTRLTVV.

This clone has only a few counts. The chain combines TRBV28 with TRBJ2-1; 10 bases match TRBD2. The V gene's germline CDR1 is MDHEN and CDR2 SYDVKM. V dropped 5 bases and J dropped 4; count of bases not matched to a gene: 8. This CDR3 contains 16 residues. CDR3 sequence: CASSTLAGGPYNEQFF. The CDR3 nucleotides read TGTGCCAGCAGTACTTTAGCGGGGGGCCCTTACAATGAGCAGTTCTTC.

V usage is TRBV15 and J usage is TRBJ2-7; D is possibly TRBD1 (6 bases). Germline lookup yields CDR1 LNHNV and CDR2 YYDKDF (reference sequence). This CDR3 has 15 residues. Trimming removed 0 bases from V and 6 bases from J, with 15 bases in between. In nucleotides, the CDR3 is TGTGCCACCAGCAGAGATCTAGGGCAGGGGAGCGAGCAGTACTTC. Residues: CATSRDLGQGSEQYF.

The chain is built from TRBV7-3 and TRBJ1-2; unclear D gene. Germline loops: CDR1 SGHTA, CDR2 FQGTGA. The V and J ends lost 1 base and 7 bases respectively, with 10 bases between them. The length of the CDR3 is 13 residues. Here the CDR3 reads CASSLSTQGGYTF. The CDR3 nucleotides are TGTGCCAGCAGCTTAAGCACTCAAGGTGGCTACACCTTC.

The genes are TRBV7-9 and TRBJ1-5, with D possibly matching TRBD1 (5 bases). The CDR3 sequence is 14 residues long. CDR1 and CDR2 from the germline V gene are SEHNR and FQNEAQ (reference sequence). Between the trimmed V and J ends, which lost 5 bases and 3 bases, there was a span of 11 bases. CDR3 residues: CASSRDGFNQPQHF. In DNA form, the CDR3 reads TGTGCCAGCAGCCGGGACGGATTCAATCAGCCCCAGCATTTT. The variable domain in full, completed from reference TRBV7-9 and TRBJ1-5, reads DTGVSQNPRHKITKRGQNVTFRCDPISEHNRLYWYRQTLGQGPEFLTYFQNEAQLEKSRLLSDRFSAERPKGSFSTLEIQRTEQGDSAMYLCASSRDGFNQPQHFGDGTRLSIL.

This clone has just one count. The chain recombines TRBV4-1 with TRBJ2-2; weak D call: TRBD2 (6 bases). V was shortened by 0 bases and J by 9 bases, with 11 bases between the two germline ends. Germline values: CDR1 MGHRA, CDR2 YSYEKL. The CDR3 spans 14 residues. DNA of the CDR3: TGCGCCAGCAGCCAAGATCGCGGGGATCGGGAGCTGTTTTTT. Protein sequence: CASSQDRGDRELFF.